This TCR beta chain was documented in a study of blood T cell repertoires in COVID-19. Whole-study context: Samples came from the United States, Italy and Spain, spanning acute and convalescent COVID-19. PBMCs, B-cell-depleted T cells, or T cells provided the cDNA or gDNA that made up the material.

Germline-derived CDR1 and CDR2 are GTSNPN and SVGIG (reference sequence). The CDR3 sequence is 13 residues long. Trimming removed 2 bases from V and 5 bases from J; junction bases left unmatched: 3. Original methodology: How many nucleated cells were present was estimated from reference gene primer amplification. The table came from immunoSEQ multiplex PCR; TCRdb's copy has only in-frame clones and leaves some out. V, J and clone size are those of that table, while D and trimming were read from the DNA. This table has under 100,000 clones, approximately 88% appearing once. The sequenced sample consisted of peripheral blood. The clonotype was recovered from a man aged 30-40 years with acute or convalescent COVID-19. V and J are TRBV30 and TRBJ1-2; 9 bases are a match to TRBD1. The CDR3 DNA sequence: TGTGCCTGGAGTCGGGACAGGGTATATGGCTACACCTTC. This gives the protein CAWSRDRVYGYTF. The entire variable domain, with the rest obtained from reference TRBV30 and TRBJ1-2, is as follows: SQTIHQWPATLVQPVGSPLSLECTVEGTSNPNLYWYRQAAGRGLQLLFYSVGIGQISSEVPQNLSASRPQDRQFILSSKKLLLSDSGFYLCAWSRDRVYGYTFGSGTRLTVV.